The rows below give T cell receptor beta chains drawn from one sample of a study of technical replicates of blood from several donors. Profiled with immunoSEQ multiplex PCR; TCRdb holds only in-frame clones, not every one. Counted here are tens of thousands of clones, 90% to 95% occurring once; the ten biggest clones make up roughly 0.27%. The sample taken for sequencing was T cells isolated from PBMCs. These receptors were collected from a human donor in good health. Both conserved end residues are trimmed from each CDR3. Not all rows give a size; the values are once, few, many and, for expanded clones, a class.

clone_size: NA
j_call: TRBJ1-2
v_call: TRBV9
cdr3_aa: ASSAGPGGGRANYGYT

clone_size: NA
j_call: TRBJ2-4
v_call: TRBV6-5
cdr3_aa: ASSYSDTGKNIQY

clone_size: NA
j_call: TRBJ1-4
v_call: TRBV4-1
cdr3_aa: ASRTGLAGEKLF

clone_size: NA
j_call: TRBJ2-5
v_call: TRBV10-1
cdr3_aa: ASSEYPRETQY

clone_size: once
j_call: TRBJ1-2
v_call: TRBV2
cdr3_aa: ASSEARQTEGYT

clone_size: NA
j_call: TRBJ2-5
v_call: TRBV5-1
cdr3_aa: ASSLEGETQY

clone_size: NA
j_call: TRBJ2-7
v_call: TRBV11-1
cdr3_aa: ASSSMTGVPYEQY

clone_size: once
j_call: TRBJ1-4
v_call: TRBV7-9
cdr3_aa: ASSRPDLDSPLNEKLF

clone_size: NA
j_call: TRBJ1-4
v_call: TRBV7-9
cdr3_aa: ASANYELF

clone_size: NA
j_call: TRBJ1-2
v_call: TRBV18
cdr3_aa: ASSPPRRGYNYGYT

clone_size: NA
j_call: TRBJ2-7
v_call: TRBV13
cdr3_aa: ASSLGSGRAREQY

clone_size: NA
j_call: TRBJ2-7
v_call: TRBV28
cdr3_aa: ASSRGLAVLSYEQY

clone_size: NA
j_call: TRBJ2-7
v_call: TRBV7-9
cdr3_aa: ASSLGQGNRGHEQY

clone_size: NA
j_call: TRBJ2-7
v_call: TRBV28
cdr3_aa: ASSPRATQGHEQY

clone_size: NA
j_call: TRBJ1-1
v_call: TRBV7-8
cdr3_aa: ASSSGGAEAF